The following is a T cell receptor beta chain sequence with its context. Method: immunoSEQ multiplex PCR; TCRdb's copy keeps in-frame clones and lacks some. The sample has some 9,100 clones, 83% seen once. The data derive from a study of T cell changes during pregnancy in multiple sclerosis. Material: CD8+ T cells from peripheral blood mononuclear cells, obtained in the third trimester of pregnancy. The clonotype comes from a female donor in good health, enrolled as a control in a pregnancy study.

Written as DNA, the CDR3 is TGTGCCAGCAGTGACTCGGGGACTAGCGGCACAGATACGCAGTATTTT. Encoded protein: CASSDSGTSGTDTQYF. V and J are TRBV6-4 and TRBJ2-3; TRBD2 agrees at 10 bases. The germline gives CDR1 MRHNA, CDR2 SNTAGT. This CDR3 is built from 16 residues. With 0 bases clipped from V and 1 base from J, the junction kept 1 base outside the gene matches.